One sample yielded the 21 T cell receptor beta chains listed below, sequenced in a study of cytomegalovirus exposure and HLA in healthy donors. In the PCR, 60 Vbeta and 13 Jbeta primers were used. Libraries were prepared by immunoSEQ multiplex PCR; TCRdb keeps only in-frame clonotypes and omits some of them. The sample has about 100,000 clones; about four fifths are singletons. Sequenced material: PBMCs. Receptors were obtained from a middle-aged woman in good health and CMV-seronegative.

J is TRBJ2-7 and V is TRBV11-2; the D gene is possibly TRBD1 (6 bases). This CDR3 is 15 amino acids long. V lost 5 bases and J lost 3, with 17 bases in between. Per germline, CDR1 SGHAT and CDR2 FQNNGV. The CDR3 spells CASSPRQAPNYEQYF. The CDR3 DNA reads TGTGCCAGCAGCCCCCGACAGGCCCCGAACTACGAGCAGTACTTC. The variable domain in full, completed from reference TRBV11-2 and TRBJ2-7, reads EAGVAQSPRYKIIEKRQSVAFWCNPISGHATLYWYQQILGQGPKLLIQFQNNGVVDDSQLPKDRFSAERLKGVDSTLKIQPAKLEDSAVYLCASSPRQAPNYEQYFGPGTRLTVT.

V gene TRBV19 combines with J gene TRBJ1-5, with 8 bases lining up with TRBD1. The CDR3 covers 16 residues. V gave up 5 bases and J gave up 1 base; unmatched junction bases: 7. Germline lookup yields CDR1 LNHDA and CDR2 SQIVND (reference sequence). The CDR3: CASSAPDRASNQPQHF. The CDR3 coding sequence is TGTGCCAGTAGTGCTCCGGACAGGGCGAGCAATCAGCCCCAGCATTTT.

The chain uses TRBV29-1 and TRBJ1-1; 7 bases align to TRBD1. V gave up 7 bases and J gave up 0 bases; unmatched junction bases: 5. The CDR3 length is 13 residues. The germline V gene encodes CDR1 SQVTM and CDR2 ANQGSEA. The CDR3, as DNA: TGCAGCGCTGGGACAGCTATGAACACTGAAGCTTTCTTT. It specifies CSAGTAMNTEAFF.

DNA for the CDR3: TGTGCCAGCAGTTCGATCGCGGCCCAAGAGACCCAGTACTTC. It translates to CASSSIAAQETQYF. V usage is TRBV6-5 and J usage is TRBJ2-5; D unresolved. V gave up 4 bases and J gave up 1 base, with 10 bases separating them. In germline, CDR1 is MNHEY, CDR2 SVGAGI. CDR3 size: 14 residues.

This chain uses TRBV7-9 with TRBJ2-3; TRBD1 aligns across 7 bases. This CDR3 has 13 amino acids. Germline CDR1 and CDR2: SEHNR and FQNEAQ (reference sequence). Losses at the gene ends were 1 base for V and 9 bases for J; bases not matched to a gene: 4. The chain's CDR3 is CASSLGGQRTQYF. The CDR3 DNA reads as TGTGCCAGCAGCTTAGGGGGACAGCGGACGCAGTATTTT.

This clone has only a few counts. The chain is built from TRBV30 and TRBJ2-4, with a tentative D call TRBD2 (5 bases). This CDR3 is built from 14 residues. V was trimmed by 1 base and J by 7 bases, leaving 14 bases between them. From germline, CDR1 is GTSNPN and CDR2 SVGIG (reference sequence). This CDR3 reads CAWSGTGTGNIQYF. As DNA, the CDR3 is TGTGCCTGGAGTGGAACCGGTACGGGGAACATTCAGTACTTC.

The V and J genes are TRBV2 and TRBJ2-3; 9 positions agree with TRBD2. Germline trimming cut 4 bases from V and 5 bases from J; bases unmatched to any gene: 13. Germline CDR1 is SNHLY and CDR2 is FYNNEI. The CDR3 sequence is 17 residues long. CDR3 sequence: CASSGHLGLAGRDTQYF. For the CDR3, the DNA is TGTGCCAGCAGTGGCCACTTAGGGCTAGCGGGACGAGATACGCAGTATTTT.

This clone was detected a few times. The chain links TRBV18 to TRBJ2-2; perhaps TRBD1 as D (5 bases). The CDR3 runs 15 residues. The V end was cut by 4 bases, the J end by 4 bases, with 13 bases between. Germline V lookup: CDR1 KGHSH, CDR2 LQKENI. The DNA for the CDR3 is TGTGCCAGCTCACGTAATCAGGGCGGCACCGGGGAGCTGTTTTTT. Residues: CASSRNQGGTGELFF.

The chain couples TRBV6-5 to TRBJ2-1, with 8 bases lining up with TRBD2. J was trimmed by 7 bases and V by 6 bases; bases with no gene match: 2. The germline gives CDR1 MNHEY, CDR2 SVGAGI. This CDR3 region has 12 residues. The CDR3 is CASSGGENEQFF. CDR3 nucleotides: TGTGCCAGCAGCGGGGGGGAGAATGAGCAGTTCTTC.

This clone was seen once. The chain is built from TRBV5-1 and TRBJ2-7; D remains ambiguous. Trimming removed 3 bases from V and 0 bases from J, with 4 bases in between. Germline V gene sequence: CDR1 SGHRS, CDR2 YFSETQ. CDR3 length: 12 amino acids. The CDR3 is CASSSSSYEQYF. The DNA for the CDR3 is TGCGCCAGCAGCTCCAGCTCCTACGAGCAGTACTTC.

The gene calls are TRBV9 and TRBJ1-5; 7 bases align to TRBD1. The CDR3 is made up of 16 amino acids. With 6 bases clipped from V and 5 bases from J, the junction kept 14 bases outside the gene matches. From germline, CDR1 is SGDLS and CDR2 YYNGEE. The DNA of the CDR3 is TGTGCCAGCAATTTTGAGGCGACAGGGCGCGATCAGCCCCAGCATTTT. The encoded protein is CASNFEATGRDQPQHF.

Only one count was recorded for this clone. V and J are TRBV6-4 and TRBJ1-5, with a tentative D call TRBD1 (5 bases). Germline assignment: CDR1 MRHNA and CDR2 SNTAGT. The CDR3 runs 13 residues. V lost 4 bases and J 7 bases, leaving 11 bases between the germline ends. CDR3 bases: TGTGCCAGCAGTGCGGGACTGGGGCAGCCCCAGCATTTT. This codes for CASSAGLGQPQHF.

The table lists this clone with a few counts. The chain combines TRBV6-5 with TRBJ1-1; 7 bases are shared with TRBD1. CDR1 and CDR2 from the germline V gene are MNHEY and SVGAGI. V lost 6 bases and J lost 7; bases outside the gene matches: 11. The CDR3 length is 14 residues. CDR3 bases: TGTGCCAGCAGACCCCTGACAGGGCGGCTTGAAGCTTTCTTT. Amino acid sequence: CASRPLTGRLEAFF.

This clone has just a few counts. The V call is TRBV6-6, the J call TRBJ2-5; TRBD2 agrees at 12 bases. CDR3 size: 15 residues. V shed 0 bases and J 10 bases; nucleotides not matched to a gene: 6. In germline, CDR1 is MNHNY, CDR2 SVGAGI (reference sequence). The CDR3 DNA reads TGTGCCAGCAGTTACTCAGTACTAGCGGGGGGTTTCCAGTACTTC. It yields the protein CASSYSVLAGGFQYF.

V is TRBV7-9 and J is TRBJ2-5; 7 nucleotides match TRBD1. The trim removed 4 bases at V and 1 base at J, leaving 6 bases unmatched. This CDR3 contains 15 residues. From germline, CDR1 is SEHNR and CDR2 FQNEAQ (reference sequence). CDR3 sequence reads: CASSSWDSSQETQYF. CDR3 nucleotide sequence: TGTGCCAGCAGCTCATGGGACAGCAGCCAAGAGACCCAGTACTTC.

This chain uses TRBV5-6 with TRBJ1-2; D is ambiguous. This CDR3 spans 16 amino acids. V was pared by 0 bases and J by 4 bases, with 16 bases between. CDR1 SGHDT and CDR2 YYEEEE come from the germline V gene. The CDR3, as DNA: TGTGCCAGCAGCTTGGCCCCTCTGGTAAGGAGCTATGGCTACACCTTC. Translated: CASSLAPLVRSYGYTF.

The chain combines TRBV6-5 with TRBJ2-3; 8 positions match TRBD2. The trim removed 0 bases at V and 4 bases at J, leaving 6 bases unmatched. This CDR3 has 16 residues. Germline-derived CDR1 and CDR2 are MNHEY and SVGAGI. The CDR3 DNA follows: TGTGCCAGCAGTTACTCGCCCGGGAGGGCGGCAGATACGCAGTATTTT. It is translated as CASSYSPGRAADTQYF.

The gene calls are TRBV19 and TRBJ2-1; the match to TRBD2 covers 12 bases. CDR1 is LNHDA, CDR2 SQIVND, per germline (reference sequence). The length of the CDR3 is 15 residues. With V trimmed by 4 bases and J by 8 bases, 6 bases remained unmatched. The CDR3 sequence: CASSKASGGAYEQFF. CDR3 sequence (DNA): TGTGCCAGTAGTAAGGCTAGCGGGGGGGCCTATGAGCAGTTCTTC.

The CDR3 DNA is TGTGCCAGCAGCTTAGTCCAGGAAGAGACCCAGTACTTC. The encoded protein is CASSLVQEETQYF. V usage is TRBV11-2 and J usage is TRBJ2-5; no firm D call. Trimming stripped 1 base from V and 3 bases from J, with 6 bases between. Per the germline V gene, CDR1 is SGHAT and CDR2 is FQNNGV. The CDR3 runs to 13 residues.

J is TRBJ2-1 and V is TRBV5-5; 7 positions agree with TRBD1. Germline lookup yields CDR1 SGHKS and CDR2 YYEKEE (reference sequence). With V trimmed by 4 bases and J by 7 bases, 5 bases remained unmatched. This CDR3 region has 13 residues. Here the CDR3 DNA reads TGTGCCAGCAGCGTCGGGACAGTAAATGAGCAGTTCTTC. It specifies CASSVGTVNEQFF.

This chain links TRBV27 with TRBJ1-1, with TRBD1 matching 7 bases. CDR1 MNHEY and CDR2 SMNVEV come from the germline V gene (reference sequence). CDR3 length: 16 residues. The V gene end was trimmed by 4 bases and the J gene end by 9 bases; junction bases not matched to a gene: 17. The CDR3 sequence is CASSSPGQTYARQAFF. The CDR3 nucleotides read TGTGCCAGCAGTTCTCCGGGACAGACTTACGCGCGGCAAGCTTTCTTT.